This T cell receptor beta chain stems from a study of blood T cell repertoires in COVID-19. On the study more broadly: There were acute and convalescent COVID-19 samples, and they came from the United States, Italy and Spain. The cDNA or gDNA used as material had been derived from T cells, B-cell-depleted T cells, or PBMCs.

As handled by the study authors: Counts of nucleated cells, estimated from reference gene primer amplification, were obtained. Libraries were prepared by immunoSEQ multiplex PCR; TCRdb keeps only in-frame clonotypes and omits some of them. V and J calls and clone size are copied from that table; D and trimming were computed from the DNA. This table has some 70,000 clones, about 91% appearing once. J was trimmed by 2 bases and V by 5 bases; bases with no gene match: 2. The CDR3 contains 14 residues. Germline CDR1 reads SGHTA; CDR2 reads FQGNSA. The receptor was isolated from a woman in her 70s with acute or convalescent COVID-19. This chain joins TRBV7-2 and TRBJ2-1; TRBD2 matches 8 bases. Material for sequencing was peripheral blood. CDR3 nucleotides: TGTGCCAGCAGCGTTAGCGGGGCCTACAATGAGCAGTTCTTC. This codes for CASSVSGAYNEQFF.